This T cell receptor beta chain comes out of a study of tumor-infiltrating lymphocytes in primary liver carcinoma (dated by TCRdb to 2015 to 2018). Notes on the research overall: Of the five patients, three men and two women aged 30 to 69 years, four had hepatocellular carcinoma and one had combined HCC and intrahepatic cholangiocarcinoma. The tumors of the five patients were staged as T1-T3 N0M0, with maximum diameters ranging from about 4.2 to 11 cm. Each sample produced roughly 3.5 to 7.13 million productive TCRbeta reads, and read depth showed no significant difference between tissue types. Across five regions of each liver tumor, along with adjacent normal tissue and blood, the study brought together TCRbeta repertoire sequencing, expression microarrays and whole-exome sequencing. TCRbeta repertoire sequencing covered 35 specimens from 5 patients: roughly 25 tumor regions, 5 adjacent noncancerous liver tissues and 5 peripheral blood samples. Agilent mRNA microarray profiling was performed on the 25 tumor region samples to relate TCRbeta repertoire diversity to the local molecular phenotype. Reproducibility between technical replicate repertoires was high, with correlation coefficients above 0.98 and mean shared-clone rates about 0.9.

Without any cell sorting, total RNA and DNA were co-extracted from approximately 22-30 mg of bulk tissue using the AllPrep DNA/RNA mini kit. Surgical resection was performed in China between November 2015 and early 2016 on roughly 5 patients with histopathologically diagnosed primary liver carcinoma. Patients had chronic HBV infection and were treatment-naive at sampling. Five spatially separated regions were sampled per tumor: superior, inferior, left-lateral and right-lateral poles, plus the tumor centre. Histological examination found more than 80% viable tumor cells in every tumor sample. Each fresh piece of tumor and adjacent tissue was cut in two, with one half stored in RNAlater at -80 degrees C and the other half sent for histology. TCRbeta-specific cDNA was reverse-transcribed from approximately 460 ng total RNA using a constant-region primer and ProtoScript II reverse transcriptase. TCRbeta libraries were built with three nested multiplex PCR rounds, a slightly modified ARM-PCR procedure. The first two PCR rounds used multiplex TRBV1-TRBV30 forward primers with a Cbeta reverse primer, each for approximately 10 cycles. A final 25-cycle PCR with Deep VentR polymerase added sample barcodes and Illumina adapters. Before sequencing, amplicons of 200-500 bp were gel-purified using a QIAquick gel extraction kit. TCRbeta amplicons were sequenced on an Illumina HiSeq 2500 with 250-bp paired-end reads. On the authors' methods: Reads were quality-trimmed with Trimmomatic v0.33, and paired reads were merged with FLASH v1.2.11 to recover full CDR3 sequences. MiGEC v1.2.1b assigned V, D and J germline segments to the rearranged TCRbeta sequences. Clonotype statistics and Shannon-Wiener diversity indices were computed with VDJtools v1.0.0. To reduce sampling bias, subsequent analyses other than the diversity analysis used only the 250 most abundant clonotypes in each sample. TCRdb reprocessing: public reads trimmed at Q25 with fastp, clones called with MiXCR, in-frame beta chains kept. Duplicate CDR3 protein sequences are folded into a single record with the most common DNA and genes. None of the V and J calls come from the authors' own analysis; TCRdb made them. The sample contains approximately 110,000 distinct CDR3 sequences, 65% of them found a single time. 9.3% of the sample belongs to the ten largest clones.

A remark on this clonotype: Its antigen remains unidentified. This could be a read error, since a much larger clone is one nucleotide away.

From cysteine to phenylalanine, the CDR3 is 16 amino acids long. Only the CDR3 DNA is retained, 48 bases long and in frame from the first base. V is clipped by 5 bases and J by 1 base, and the sequence between their germline boundaries is 17 bases long. Based on the germline V gene, the CDR1 and CDR2 sequences are MNHEY and SVGAGI. Findings and caveats that apply to the study as a whole: Only roughly 7-25% of top clones appeared in all five regions of a tumor, which suggests that tumor-infiltrating T cells are spatially heterogeneous. The top 250 clones made up a significantly larger repertoire fraction in tumors than in blood (p = 0.039). Because sequencing covered only the TCR beta chain and unpaired alpha chains were not captured, true repertoire diversity is likely underestimated. Bulk unsorted samples precluded comparing CD4+ and CD8+ T cell repertoires. Only four or five patients were included in the study, and the authors note that the findings should be validated in a larger study. Repertoire overlap was found to be higher between tumor regions (mean roughly 35%) than between tumor-adjacent (roughly 17%) or tumor-blood (about 14%) pairs, consistent with antigen-driven expansion.

Sequenced sample: liver tumor tissue from sampling region 1. The meaning of the sample's cell subset or site label: tumor region T1, superior pole. The sequence was obtained from a woman aged 60-75 years with primary liver carcinoma and hepatitis B virus infection. The chain couples TRBV6-5 to TRBJ1-1; the D gene is not confidently resolved. The CDR3 protein is CASSRPRTLGNTEAFF. The nucleotide sequence is given as TGTGCCAGCAGTCGGCCCAGGACCCTGGGGAACACTGAAGCTTTCTTT.